The TCR beta chain under discussion was sequenced for a study of cytomegalovirus exposure and HLA in healthy donors. Use of 60 Vbeta and 13 Jbeta primers characterized the PCR. Per the original methods: Around 9.9 million shared chains were among the about 80 million unique TCR beta chains that a later analysis counted. Only in-frame clones appear in the TCRdb table, and some are missing; sequencing was by immunoSEQ multiplex PCR. V, J and clone size are those of that table, while D and trimming were read from the DNA. The sample shows over 65,000 clones, around 80% of them seen only once. The CDR3 sequence is 16 residues long. V lost 8 bases, J lost 0 bases, and 10 bases stayed unmatched. The study's findings and limits: Most observed TCR sequences were rare, whereas some public TCRs were detected in many donors. Other equally common chains were less clonally expanded than HLA-associated TCR beta chains, a later analysis showed.

The count of this clone is one. As yet, its antigen is unknown. The sequence was obtained from a human donor in good health. Source material: PBMCs. This chain uses TRBV6-7 with TRBJ1-5; 7 nucleotides agree with TRBD1. TRBV6-7 is an ORF, with its function uncertain. The CDR3 protein is CASGSAHRGSNQPQHF. CDR3 DNA sequence: TGTGCCAGCGGATCGGCCCACAGGGGTAGCAATCAGCCCCAGCATTTT.